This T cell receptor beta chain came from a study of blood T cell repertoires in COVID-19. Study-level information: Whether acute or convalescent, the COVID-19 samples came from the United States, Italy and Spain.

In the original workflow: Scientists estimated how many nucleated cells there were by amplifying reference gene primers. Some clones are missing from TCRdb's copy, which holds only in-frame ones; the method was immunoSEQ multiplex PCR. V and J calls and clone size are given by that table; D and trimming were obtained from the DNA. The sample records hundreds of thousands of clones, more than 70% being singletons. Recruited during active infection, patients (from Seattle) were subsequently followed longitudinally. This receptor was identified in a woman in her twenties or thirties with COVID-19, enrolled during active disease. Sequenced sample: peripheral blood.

CDR3 loop: CASSTPGQGKSYEQYF. As DNA, the CDR3 is TGTGCCAGCAGTACCCCCGGACAGGGAAAGAGCTACGAGCAGTACTTC. The V call is TRBV28, the J call TRBJ2-7, with 8 nucleotides matching TRBD1. The CDR3 consists of 16 residues. Per the germline V gene, CDR1 is MDHEN and CDR2 is SYDVKM. V shed 5 bases and J 3 bases; nucleotides not matched to a gene: 12.